This T cell receptor beta chain was documented in a study of Ad26.COV2.S vaccination and SARS-CoV-2 variants (dated by TCRdb to about 2021). With respect to the entire study: Vaccine-arm donors were drawn from COV1001, a multicentre, randomized, double-blind, placebo-controlled phase I-IIa trial of Ad26.COV2.S in healthy adults. Ad26.COV2.S was given intramuscularly at 5x10^10 or 1x10^11 viral particles, as a single shot or as two shots 56 days apart. Participants in the trial were split at random into five groups of five each, receiving low-dose or high-dose Ad26.COV2.S once or twice, or else placebo on both occasions. A total of some 30 samples were included in the TCR-sequenced set, comprising 19 Ad26.COV2.S vaccine recipients, 5 placebo recipients and 8 SARS-CoV-2 convalescent individuals. Investigators remained blinded to trial group allocation during experiments and outcome assessment. TCRbeta repertoire sequencing served as the tool for gauging how specific and how broad the SARS-CoV-2-reactive T cell receptors were following Ad26.COV2.S vaccination.

This clone was picked up a small number of times. No antigen is known for it. No base quality information exists; no much larger clone differs at one position. Measured from the cysteine to the phenylalanine, the CDR3 is 11 residues long. CDR3 DNA is the only sequence kept; it has 33 bases, read in frame from the first base. Reading the germline V gene gives CDR1 MNHEY and CDR2 SVGAGI. The junction shows trimming of 6 bases on V and 3 bases on J, plus 3 bases between the germline ends. The immunoSEQ Assay was used to sequence TCRbeta CDR3 regions. After extraction, genomic DNA underwent amplification by bias-controlled multiplex PCR, followed by high-throughput sequencing. The published analysis was carried out like this. To quantify the absolute abundance of every unique TCRbeta CDR3 region, sequences were collapsed and filtered. T cell fraction was estimated by normalizing TCRbeta template counts to usable DNA, which was measured by amplifying reference genes present in all nucleated cells. Repertoire TCRs were annotated as SARS-CoV-2-specific when V gene, CDR3 amino acid sequence and J gene were exactly matched to a known reactive TCR set. MIRA supplied the reference SARS-CoV-2 TCR set, which was filtered for enrichment in COVID-19-positive ImmuneCODE repertoires so that public or cross-reactive TCRs were removed. Based on the MIRA antigens, annotated TCRs were further analysed at the level of specific ORF or position within ORF. Breadth was defined as the number of annotated unique rearrangements divided by the total number of unique productive rearrangements, and depth was defined as the summed frequency of the annotated unique rearrangements. Two-sided Wilcoxon rank-sum tests were applied when comparing TCR breadth between groups. TCRdb holds this immuneACCESS table with in-frame rearrangements only. Some clones are missing; in checked studies, unresolved V genes explain under half, and the rest has no known cause. V, J and clone size are taken as reported in that table, and D and trimming were inferred from the DNA itself. In this sample the table shows roughly 500,000 clones, 85% to 90% of which occur a single time. Together, the top ten hold about 2.5% of the sample.

Beyond this particular receptor, the publication reports: Vaccine and placebo recipients had comparable non-spike TCR breadth, which fits with the vaccine containing only spike. According to the authors, total T cell responses may have been underestimated by the TCR breadth and depth analyses. Substantial breadth of spike-specific CD8+ and CD4+ T cell responses was reported after vaccination. The study was not powered for comparison of responses between vaccine doses or regimens. Higher spike-specific TCR breadth was observed in Ad26.COV2.S recipients than in placebo recipients (P = 0.0014).

Interpreted using the paper, the treatment or condition label stands for: some 20 received Ad26.COV2.S at low or high dose, single or two shots; roughly five received placebo; per-sample allocation not given. Repertoires of vaccine and placebo recipients were sequenced from samples collected on day 63 after the first injection. Cohort 1b enrolled some 25 adults aged 18-55 years at a single site in Boston, USA, between 29 July and 7 August 2020. Ad26.COV2.S was a replication-incompetent adenovirus type 26 vector that expressed a prefusion-stabilized SARS-CoV-2 spike protein derived from the original Wuhan strain.

Sequenced material: peripheral blood, taken in a trial of Ad26.COV2.S vaccine versus placebo. The sequence joins TRBV6-5 to TRBJ1-5; the D gene assignment is ambiguous. This TCR derives from a person aged 18-60 years who received the Ad26.COV2.S COVID-19 vaccine or a placebo. The DNA is TGTGCCAGCAGCGCCAATCAGCCCCAGCATTTT. It translates as CASSANQPQHF.